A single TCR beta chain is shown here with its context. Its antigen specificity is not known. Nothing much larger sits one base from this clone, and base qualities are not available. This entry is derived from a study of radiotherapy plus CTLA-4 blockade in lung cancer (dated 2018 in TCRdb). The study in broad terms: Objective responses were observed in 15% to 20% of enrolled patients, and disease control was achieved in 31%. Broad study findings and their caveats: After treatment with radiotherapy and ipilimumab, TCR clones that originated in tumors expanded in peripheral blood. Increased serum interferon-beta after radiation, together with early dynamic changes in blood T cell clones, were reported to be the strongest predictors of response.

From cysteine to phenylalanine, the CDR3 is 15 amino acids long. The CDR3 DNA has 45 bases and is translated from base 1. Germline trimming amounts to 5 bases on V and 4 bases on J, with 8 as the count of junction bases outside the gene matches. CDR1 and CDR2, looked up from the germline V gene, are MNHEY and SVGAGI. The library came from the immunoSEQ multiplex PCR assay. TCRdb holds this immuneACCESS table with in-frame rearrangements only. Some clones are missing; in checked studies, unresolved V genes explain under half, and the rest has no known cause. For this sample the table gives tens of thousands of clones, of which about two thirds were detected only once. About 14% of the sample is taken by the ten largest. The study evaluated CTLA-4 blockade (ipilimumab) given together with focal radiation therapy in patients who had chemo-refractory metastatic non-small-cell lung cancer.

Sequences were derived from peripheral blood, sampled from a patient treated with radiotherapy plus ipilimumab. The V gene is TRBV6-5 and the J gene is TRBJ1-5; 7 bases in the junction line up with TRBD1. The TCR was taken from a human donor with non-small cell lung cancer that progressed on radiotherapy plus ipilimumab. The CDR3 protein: CASSAAGQLNQPQHF. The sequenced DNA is TGTGCCAGCAGTGCGGCGGGACAGCTTAATCAGCCCCAGCATTTT.